This T cell receptor (beta chain) is drawn from a study of T cells expressing NK-cell markers. Study findings and constraints: Unclear, still, was the HCMV specificity of the expanded NKG2C+ T cell clones.

Germline V gene sequence: CDR1 WSHSY, CDR2 SAAADI. The CDR3 consists of 15 residues. Comment on this clonotype: What it recognizes is unknown.

TCRdb reanalyzed the 5' RACE reads, giving one entry per CDR3 protein sequence and no DNA. The specimen's table records 400,000 to 500,000 distinct CDR3 sequences. This TCR was sampled from a woman aged 18-69 years in good health. The sample was blood T cells: a sorted CD56 or NKG2C T cell subset, CD4+ or CD8+ T cells, or bulk PBMC T cells (not recorded which). The chain couples TRBV10-2 to TRBJ2-2; without DNA, the TCRdb call of TRBD1 cannot be checked. CDR3 residues: CASPVIGGTTGELFF.